This record covers a single T cell receptor (beta chain). The data stem from a study of T cell responses to AZD1222 COVID-19 vaccine. The CDR3 covers 15 residues. The V gene end was trimmed by 0 bases and the J gene end by 4 bases; junction bases not matched to a gene: 4. Per the germline V gene, CDR1 is SGHRS and CDR2 is YFSETQ. Clones were sequenced by immunoSEQ multiplex PCR, and TCRdb holds only the in-frame ones, with some missing. The sample has some 140,000 clones, 92% seen once. The sequencing used peripheral blood, collected on day 0 of AZD1222 vaccination. The TCR comes from an adult in good health. This sequence joins TRBV5-1 and TRBJ1-1, with TRBD1 identical over 9 bases. In DNA, the CDR3 is TGCGCCAGCAGCTTGGTGGGACAGGGAAGCACTGAAGCTTTCTTT. Translating gives CASSLVGQGSTEAFF.